Following are 3 T cell receptor beta chains from one sample sequenced in a study of CD8+CD57+ T cells in acquired aplastic anemia. Researchers used genomic DNA as the template to profile TCR beta VDJ and CDR3. MiXCR was run by TCRdb on the reads, yielding one entry per CDR3 protein. The sample holds a few hundred thousand distinct CDR3 sequences, 25% to 40% seen once. Patients picked for sequencing had shown CD8+CD57+ cell expansion detected by flow cytometry. The sample consisted of sorted CD4+, CD8+, or CD8+CD57+ T cells (not recorded which) from PBMCs. The receptors come from a human donor with aplastic anemia.

This clonotype was detected ten times or more. The CDR3 coding sequence is TGTGCCACCAGTGAAGCAGCGGGAGGGCGCACAGATACGCAGTATTTT. This codes for CATSEAAGGRTDTQYF. V gene TRBV24-1 combines with J gene TRBJ2-3; 10 bases agree with TRBD2. The length of the CDR3 is 16 residues. Germline V lookup: CDR1 KGHDR, CDR2 SFDVKD. The V gene end was trimmed by 4 bases and the J gene end by 1 base; junction bases not matched to a gene: 4.

The V gene is TRBV30, the J gene TRBJ1-4; D might be TRBD1 (5 bases). In germline, CDR1 is GTSNPN, CDR2 SVGIG (reference sequence). The V and J ends lost 1 base and 11 bases respectively, with 11 bases between them. The CDR3 is 12 residues long. CDR3 nucleotide sequence: TGTGCCTGGAGTGGAGGGGCCTACAAACTGTTTTTT. Its translation: CAWSGGAYKLFF.

The chain carries TRBV10-3 and TRBJ1-5; possible D gene TRBD1, 6 bases. Between the trimmed V and J ends, which lost 10 bases and 0 bases, there was a span of 16 bases. Germline CDR1 ENHRY, CDR2 SYGVKD. The CDR3 loop spans 15 amino acids. CDR3 nucleotide sequence: TGTGCCAGCGGCCGAACAGGGACTAGCAATCAGCCCCAGCATTTT. Its translation is CASGRTGTSNQPQHF.